This paragraph covers one T cell receptor beta chain sequence. Its antigen is unknown. The CDR3 contains 13 residues. With 5 bases removed from V and 6 bases from J, the gap between germline ends came to 10 bases. The source material, RNA transcripts, was used to amplify TCR beta CDR3 regions. An initial round of RT-PCR targeting the TCR CDR3 relied on the HTBI primer set. Via MiXCR, TCRdb re-called the multiplex PCR reads, giving one row per CDR3 protein. Of approximately 95,000 distinct CDR3 sequences in the sample, around 37% were seen once. This sample is drawn from a study of T cells in Graves' hyperthyroidism and ophthalmopathy. Study findings and constraints: Most clonotypes expanded in thyroid above 0.001 were likewise present in blood.

Over 18 months, lack of ophthalmopathy progression marked Graves' hyperthyroidism as stable. Recently diagnosed hyperthyroidism of less than 2 months' duration affected patients aged 18 to 65. A patient was excluded if there was uncontrolled infection, other autoimmune disease, pregnancy or lactation. This receptor was taken from a woman aged 30 to 39 with Graves' hyperthyroidism. The sequenced material came from peripheral blood or thyroid tissue (not recorded which). This chain connects TRBV12-3 or TRBV12-4 to TRBJ2-2; unclear D gene. The CDR3 loop is CASSRGPSGELFF. CDR3 DNA sequence: TGTGCCAGCAGTCGTGGACCATCCGGGGAGCTGTTTTTT.